Given below is one T cell receptor (beta chain) in context. Its matching antigen is unknown. The method, 5' RACE with UMI labels, was used to prepare the TRB cDNA libraries. TCRdb reprocessed the 5' RACE reads; each CDR3 protein has one entry and no DNA is given. Recorded for this sample: roughly 56,000 distinct CDR3 sequences. This specimen belongs to a study of CXCR3-negative and CXCR3-positive naive CD8 T cells. The CDR3 is made up of 14 amino acids. Germline V gene lookup returns CDR1 SQVTM and CDR2 ANQGSEA. Study-wide results and caveats: Similarly elevated diversity marked both naive subsets, with memory CD8+ cells showing far lower diversity.

Each CD8+ T cell subset was flow-sorted in triplicate. Every sort contained approximately 300,000 cells. Sequenced: naive CXCR3- CD8+ T cells from blood. Subset reported: CD45RO-CCR7+CD27+CD95- naive CD8+ T cells lacking CXCR3 (TNR3-). The rearrangement links TRBV29-1 to TRBJ2-2; TCRdb reports TRBD1, a call that lacks DNA to check it against. The source of this sequence is a human donor in good health. Some clones in this sample may be carry-over from other donors' samples. The CDR3 reads CSVPGDFITGELFF.